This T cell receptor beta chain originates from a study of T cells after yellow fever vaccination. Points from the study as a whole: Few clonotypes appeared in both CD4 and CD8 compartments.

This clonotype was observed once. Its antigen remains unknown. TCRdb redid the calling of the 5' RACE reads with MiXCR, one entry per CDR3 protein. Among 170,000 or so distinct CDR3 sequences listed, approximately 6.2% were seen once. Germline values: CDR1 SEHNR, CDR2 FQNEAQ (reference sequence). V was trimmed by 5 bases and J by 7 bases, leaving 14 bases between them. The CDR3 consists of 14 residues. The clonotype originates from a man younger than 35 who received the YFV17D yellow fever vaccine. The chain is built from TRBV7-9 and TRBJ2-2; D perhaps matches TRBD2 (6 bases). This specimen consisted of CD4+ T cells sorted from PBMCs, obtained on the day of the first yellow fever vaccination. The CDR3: CASSQRGGIGELFF. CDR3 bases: TGTGCCAGCAGCCAGAGGGGCGGGATCGGGGAGCTGTTTTTT.